This T cell receptor beta chain was found in a study of blood T cell repertoires in COVID-19. The wider study: Sites in the United States, Italy and Spain provided acute and convalescent COVID-19 samples. PBMCs, B-cell-depleted T cells, or T cells provided the cDNA or gDNA that made up the material.

Source study methods: Amplification of reference gene primers provided the estimated nucleated cell counts. The method was immunoSEQ multiplex PCR; TCRdb's version includes in-frame clones alone and lacks a portion of them. V and J calls and clone size are as listed in that table; D and trimming were resolved from the DNA. The sample has about 110,000 clones, more than 75% seen once. V was cut by 1 base and J by 6 bases, with 15 bases left in between. Germline V gene sequence: CDR1 MDHEN, CDR2 SYDVKM. This CDR3 is 15 amino acids long. The V gene is TRBV28, the J gene TRBJ2-5; D is possibly TRBD2 (6 bases). Sequencing was carried out using peripheral blood. The clonotype originates from a man in his sixties or seventies with acute or convalescent COVID-19. CDR3 nucleotides: TGTGCCAGCAGTTTATCCTCCGCGGGGACCAAGACCCAGTACTTC. Residues: CASSLSSAGTKTQYF.